This TCR beta chain was recovered during a study of early T cells in non-severe SARS-CoV-2 infection (dated by TCRdb to about 2021). Broadly, across the study: Because TCR sequencing was done on bulk RNA from unsorted whole blood, the alpha and beta chains could not be paired. The full study reports these points: Matching against VDJdb was skewed toward anti-spike CD8 responses, likely underestimated virus-specific expansions, and missed private and CD4 specificities.

The receptor library was made with 5' RACE. Sequenced on a NextSeq 500. In the TCR library protocol, unique molecular identifiers were attached to individual cDNA molecules to correct for PCR bias and sequencing error. Sequencing covered both TCR alpha and beta chains, and within each sample the abundances of alpha and beta sequences were tightly co-correlated. As for the authors' bioinformatics: Decombinator V4 was used to perform V gene, J gene and CDR3 annotation of TCR sequences. Expanded TCRs were defined as changing significantly between any two time points under a Poisson model with p below 0.0001. Abundances of TCRs were expressed as counts per million after normalisation to the total number of TCRs sequenced in each sample. MAIT TCRs were defined by TRAV1-2 paired with TRAJ12, TRAJ20 or TRAJ33, and iNKT TCRs by TRAV10 paired with TRAJ18. A search of VDJdb, accessed on 1 November 2021, was run for TCRs annotated to CMV, EBV and SARS-CoV-2, with TCRs annotated for multiple antigens excluded. Clones were called with MiXCR by TCRdb after fastp trimmed the public reads at Q25, and only in-frame beta chains were retained. Identical CDR3 protein sequences are pooled into one entry, listed with their most common genes and DNA. TCRdb assigned the V and J calls; the authors' analysis was not used. The sample table contains around 57,000 distinct CDR3 sequences; only one count was recorded for 6% to 7% of them. Jointly, the top ten make up roughly 4% of the sample.

This clonotype showed up just a few times. Its recognized antigen is unknown. Base qualities are not recorded, but no much larger clone differs from it by a single base. The study was a case-control design nested within a healthcare worker cohort in London, UK, with weekly nasopharyngeal swab PCR tests and blood sampling. Between 23 and 31 March 2020, the week of the UK lockdown, healthcare workers were enrolled and then followed up weekly for as long as 16 weeks. CDR3 length: 14 amino acids, cysteine to phenylalanine. The sequence is cut down to CDR3 DNA, 42 bases in frame from base 1. The germline V end is reduced by 0 bases and the J end by 10 bases; junction bases left unmatched: 8. CDR1 and CDR2 (SQVTM, ANQGSEA) derive from the germline V gene.

Material for sequencing was whole blood. The clonotype was recovered from an adult who was a healthcare worker with PCR-confirmed SARS-CoV-2 infection or an uninfected control (not recorded which). The chain is encoded by TRBV29-1 joined to TRBJ1-4, with 7 junctional bases fitting TRBD1. The CDR3 loop reads CSVEDPRGHGKLFF. The nucleotide sequence is given as TGCAGCGTTGAAGACCCTAGGGGGCATGGAAAACTGTTTTTT.